This entry lists 32 T cell receptor beta chains sequenced from one sample in a study of tumor and adjacent non-tumor tissue in lung cancer. No cell sorting was done before RNA was extracted from the tissue. The library came from three nested PCR rounds adapted from ARM-PCR protocols. A single record per CDR3 protein comes from TCRdb applying MiXCR to the multiplex PCR reads. This table holds 110,000 or so distinct CDR3 sequences, about 75% found once. Sequenced: lung tumor tissue. The receptors here all came from a woman in her sixties or seventies with non-small cell lung cancer.

This clonotype came up a few times. A much larger clone sits a single nucleotide away, making a read error possible. The chain joins TRBV12-3 or TRBV12-4 to TRBJ2-3; D perhaps matches TRBD1 (5 bases). Between the trimmed V and J ends, which lost 6 bases and 2 bases, there was a span of 9 bases. The CDR3 is 13 amino acids. Written as DNA, the CDR3 is TGTGCCAGCAGACCGGACAACACAGATACGCAGTATTTT. This sequence encodes CASRPDNTDTQYF.

Details on this clonotype: The junction departs from germline at one end; a sequencing error may be responsible. The chain has TRBV12-3 or TRBV12-4 and TRBJ2-4; 7 bases are a match to TRBD1. The CDR3 consists of 16 residues. In DNA, the CDR3 is TGTGCCAGCAGTCGACAGGGCATTTTAGCCAAAAACATTCATTACTTC. It translates to CASSRQGILAKNIHYF.

This clonotype counts as medium-sized. The gene calls are TRBV11-3 and TRBJ1-1; possibly TRBD1 for D (5 bases). Deletions cut 5 bases from V and 5 bases from J, with 21 bases between. This CDR3 comprises 16 residues. Germline V gene sequence: CDR1 SGHNT, CDR2 YENEEA. This CDR3 reads CASSPRDGQLRTEAFF. For the CDR3, the DNA is TGTGCCAGCAGCCCCCGGGACGGACAATTGAGAACTGAAGCTTTCTTT.

Of note for this clonotype: This CDR3 fails to terminate in the conserved phenylalanine or tryptophan, so it likely reflects a read error. The chain employs TRBV12-3 or TRBV12-4 and TRBJ2-3; no definite D call. Trimming stripped 5 bases from V and 2 bases from J, with 2 bases between. CDR3 length equals 11 residues. CDR3 loop: CASSHTDTQYL. The CDR3 DNA reads TGTGCCAGCAGTCACACAGATACGCAGTATTTA.

This clonotype showed up just once. Just one base apart from a much larger clone, this may be a read error. J is TRBJ2-2 and V is TRBV20-1; tentative D call: TRBD1 (6 bases). The CDR3 sequence is 12 residues long. In germline, CDR1 is DFQATT, CDR2 SNEGSKA (reference sequence). V was pared by 5 bases and J by 9 bases, with 13 bases between. The CDR3 reads CSALRGSRELFF. CDR3 in DNA: TGCAGTGCTCTCAGGGGATCCAGGGAGCTGTTTTTT.

Notes on this clonotype: This may be a read error: a much more frequent sequence differs by one nucleotide. This rearrangement joins TRBV4-2 to TRBJ2-7; the match to TRBD2 covers 10 bases. CDR1 and CDR2 (germline): LGHNA, YNFKEQ. With V trimmed by 4 bases and J by 0 bases, 12 bases remained unmatched. CDR3 length equals 18 residues. CDR3 amino acids: CASSPGTSEGPSSYEQYF. The CDR3 bases are TGTGCCAGCAGCCCTGGGACTAGCGAGGGGCCAAGCTCCTACGAGCAGTACTTC.

The chain has TRBV4-3 and TRBJ2-1, with a tentative D call TRBD2 (6 bases). The CDR3 covers 17 residues. Germline V gives CDR1 LGHNA, CDR2 YSLEER. Trimming pared 1 base from V and 13 bases from J, leaving 26 bases between. CDR3 DNA: TGCGCCAGCAGCCAAGGGGCCAACCGGGACTCCCTCGATAAACAGTTCTTC. It codes for CASSQGANRDSLDKQFF.

Notes on this clonotype: This sequence may be a read error, since a much larger clone differs from it by one base. CDR3 in amino acids: CASSISQGRGYTF. CDR3 coding DNA: TGTGCCAGCAGTATCTCTCAGGGACGTGGCTACACCTTC. The V call is TRBV6-5, the J call TRBJ1-2; weak D call: TRBD1 (5 bases). The V end lost 5 bases, the J end lost 7 bases, and 14 bases lay between the germline ends. CDR3 length equals 13 residues. Germline V gene data show CDR1 as MNHEY and CDR2 as SVGAGI.

In its sample, this clonotype was seen many times. The chain combines TRBV10-1 with TRBJ2-1; D gene uncertain. Trimming removed 8 bases from V and 5 bases from J, with 7 bases in between. The CDR3 runs to 11 residues. CDR1 is WNHNN and CDR2 is SYGVQD in the germline V gene (reference sequence). CDR3 residues: CASGGDNEQFF. CDR3 nucleotide sequence: TGCGCCAGCGGCGGTGACAATGAGCAGTTCTTC.

This chain uses TRBV6-5 with TRBJ2-5, with 9 bases fitting TRBD1. The germline CDR1 and CDR2 sequences are MNHEY and SVGAGI. CDR3 length equals 14 residues. J was trimmed by 3 bases and V by 6 bases; bases with no gene match: 5. The CDR3 coding sequence is TGTGCCAGCAGAAACAGGGGGCGCGAAGAGACCCAGTACTTC. Residues: CASRNRGREETQYF.

The sample holds one count of this clonotype. This may be a read error: a much more frequent sequence differs by one nucleotide. The V gene is TRBV12-3 or TRBV12-4, the J gene TRBJ1-2; the D gene is possibly TRBD1 (6 bases). The CDR3 consists of 12 residues. Trimming cost V 6 bases and J 10 bases, with 15 bases left between them. The CDR3, as DNA: TGTGCCAGCAGCCCCGGGACATGGGCCTACACCTTC. Its translation is CASSPGTWAYTF.

This clonotype was observed a handful of times. This sequence joins TRBV19 and TRBJ1-2; D may be TRBD1 (6 bases). CDR3 length equals 14 residues. V was pared by 8 bases and J by 4 bases, with 17 bases between. Germline V CDR1 and CDR2: LNHDA, SQIVND (reference sequence). The CDR3 here is CASGSRGSGYGYTF. The CDR3 DNA follows: TGTGCCAGTGGTTCCAGGGGATCTGGCTATGGCTACACCTTC.

Remarks on this clonotype: Sequence at one end of the junction differs from germline and may be a read error. The chain uses TRBV4-1 and TRBJ2-4; the match to TRBD2 covers 8 bases. This CDR3 contains 16 residues. Germline values: CDR1 MGHRA, CDR2 YSYEKL. In nucleotides, the CDR3 is TGCACCAGCAGCCAGAACCTCGGGAGGGCCCTAAACATTCAGTACTTC. This sequence encodes CTSSQNLGRALNIQYF.

J is TRBJ2-1 and V is TRBV29-1; no definite D call. Trimming stripped 4 bases from V and 13 bases from J, with 8 bases between. The CDR3 contains 9 residues. From germline, CDR1 is SQVTM and CDR2 ANQGSEA. CDR3 DNA sequence: TGCAGCGTTGGTAGTGAACAGTTCTTC. This gives the protein CSVGSEQFF.

J is TRBJ2-2 and V is TRBV7-3; D unresolved. This CDR3 is built from 16 residues. V gave up 1 base and J gave up 0 bases, with 9 bases separating them. Germline lookup yields CDR1 SGHTA and CDR2 FQGTGA. This CDR3 reads CASSLNYRSNTGELFF. The CDR3, as DNA: TGTGCCAGCAGCTTAAATTACAGATCGAACACCGGGGAGCTGTTTTTT.

About this clonotype itself: Given the absence of the conserved phenylalanine or tryptophan at the CDR3 end, a read error is likely. The DNA is left out, because the CDR3 cannot be placed on it with certainty; the CDR3 is given as TCRdb lists it. CDR3: CASSEIEAHTNTADFS. The rearrangement uses TRBV6-1 and TRBJ1-1; the D call of TRBD1 is as the table states it, not checked on the DNA. From germline, CDR1 is MNHNS and CDR2 SASEGT. The CDR3 contains 16 residues when both ends are counted.

In its sample, this clonotype was seen a few times. The rearrangement uses TRBV24-1 and TRBJ2-3, with TRBD1 matching over 11 bases. CDR3 size: 16 residues. The germline V gene has CDR1 KGHDR and CDR2 SFDVKD. The J segment lost 0 bases and the V segment lost 3 bases, leaving 1 base of the junction unmatched. CDR3 region: CATSDGTGGSTDTQYF. The CDR3 DNA reads TGTGCCACCAGTGATGGGACAGGGGGTAGCACAGATACGCAGTATTTT.

To note about this clonotype: Relative to the germline gene, one junction end is altered; a read error may explain this. The chain is built from TRBV20-1 and TRBJ2-1; D is tentatively TRBD1 or TRBD2 (5 bases each). This CDR3 comprises 13 residues. The germline V gene encodes CDR1 DFQATT and CDR2 SNEGSKA (reference sequence). CDR3 nucleotide sequence: TGTAGACCTAGAAGGGACCAATACAATGAGCAGTTCTTC. Protein: CRPRRDQYNEQFF.

Regarding this clonotype: This may come from a read error, since a much larger clone is one base off. The chain is built from TRBV6-2 or TRBV6-3 and TRBJ2-7; D unclear. The CDR3 sequence is 14 residues long. Per the germline V gene, CDR1 is MNHEY and CDR2 is SVGEGT. The CDR3 DNA sequence: TGTGCCAGCAGCCGACAAGCCTCCTCCTACGAGCTGTACTTC. Translated, it gives CASSRQASSYELYF.

This clonotype is categorized as medium-sized. The chain carries TRBV29-1 and TRBJ1-1; D not certain. V lost 8 bases and J lost 3, with 13 bases in between. CDR1 SQVTM and CDR2 ANQGSEA come from the germline V gene. CDR3 length equals 12 residues. This chain's CDR3 is CSPLPQDTEAFF. The CDR3 region has the DNA TGCAGCCCCCTCCCCCAGGACACTGAAGCTTTCTTT.

The chain is built from TRBV6-2 or TRBV6-3 and TRBJ2-2; TRBD2 aligns across 10 bases. The CDR3 contains 16 residues. With 8 bases clipped from V and 4 bases from J, the junction kept 10 bases outside the gene matches. CDR1 and CDR2 from the germline V gene are MNHEY and SVGEGT. CDR3 loop: CASCCPLAGITGELFF. As DNA, the CDR3 is TGTGCCAGCTGTTGCCCACTAGCGGGAATCACCGGGGAGCTGTTTTTT.

The CDR3, as DNA: TGCAGTGTCCCGGACAGAATAAACAATCAGCCCCAGCATTTT. Amino acids: CSVPDRINNQPQHF. The chain employs TRBV20-1 and TRBJ1-5, with a tentative D call TRBD1 (6 bases). Trimming removed 7 bases from V and 3 bases from J, with 16 bases in between. From germline, CDR1 is DFQATT and CDR2 SNEGSKA (reference sequence). This CDR3 spans 14 amino acids.

Note on this clonotype: This may be a read error: a much more frequent sequence differs by one nucleotide. V and J are TRBV10-3 and TRBJ1-1, with 8 bases fitting TRBD1. The CDR3 spans 17 residues. The germline V gene encodes CDR1 ENHRY and CDR2 SYGVKD. This CDR3 is CTISESTGGPLNTEAFF. CDR3 coding DNA: TGTACCATCAGTGAGTCCACAGGGGGACCATTGAACACTGAAGCTTTCTTT.

The J gene is TRBJ2-2, the V gene TRBV5-1; D not resolved. CDR1 and CDR2 from the germline V gene are SGHRS and YFSETQ. This CDR3 has 16 amino acids. Trimming left V 4 bases short and J 9 bases short, with 22 bases between. This chain's CDR3 is CASSMADVTRSRELFF. CDR3 nucleotides: TGCGCCAGCAGCATGGCTGATGTCACGAGATCCAGGGAGCTGTTTTTT.

Turning to this clonotype: This may come from a read error, since a much larger clone is one base off. The J gene is TRBJ1-5, the V gene TRBV4-2; D unresolved. CDR3 length equals 13 residues. The germline CDR1 and CDR2 sequences are LGHNA and YNFKEQ. The V and J ends lost 5 bases and 4 bases respectively, with 9 bases between them. The CDR3 here is CASSTKLNQPQHF. CDR3 sequence (DNA): TGTGCCAGCAGCACGAAGCTGAATCAGCCCCAGCATTTT.

To note about this clonotype: An end of the junction differs from the germline gene, which may be a read error. The chain links TRBV28 to TRBJ2-7; 12 bases match TRBD2. Germline CDR1 reads MDHEN; CDR2 reads SYDVKM. CDR3 length equals 16 residues. DNA for the CDR3: TGTGCCAGCAATTTAGGGACTAGCGGGTTTACCTACGAGCAGTACTTC. This codes for CASNLGTSGFTYEQYF.

The chain has TRBV11-2 and TRBJ1-2; TRBD1 agrees at 8 bases. This CDR3 has 14 residues. With V trimmed by 5 bases and J by 7 bases, 9 bases remained unmatched. The germline gives CDR1 SGHAT, CDR2 FQNNGV. The CDR3 protein is CASSVDRDYLGYTF. CDR3 bases: TGTGCCAGCAGCGTGGACAGGGACTACCTTGGCTACACCTTC. Variable domain in full (rest from reference TRBV11-2 and TRBJ1-2): EAGVAQSPRYKIIEKRQSVAFWCNPISGHATLYWYQQILGQGPKLLIQFQNNGVVDDSQLPKDRFSAERLKGVDSTLKIQPAKLEDSAVYLCASSVDRDYLGYTFGSGTRLTVV.

As concerns this clonotype: This may be a read error, as it is one base from a much larger clone. The chain joins TRBV6-5 to TRBJ2-3; 7 bases map to TRBD2. Germline trimming cut 5 bases from V and 3 bases from J; bases unmatched to any gene: 8. Germline V gives CDR1 MNHEY, CDR2 SVGAGI. The CDR3 consists of 15 residues. This chain's CDR3 is CASSRWGGPTDTQYF. DNA for the CDR3: TGTGCCAGCAGTCGGTGGGGGGGACCGACAGATACGCAGTATTTT.

Notes on this clonotype: Mismatch with germline at one junction end may stem from a read error. The V gene is TRBV11-2, the J gene TRBJ1-6, with a possible D match to TRBD1 (5 bases). From germline, CDR1 is SGHAT and CDR2 FQNNGV. This CDR3 has 15 amino acids. The CDR3 here is CASSLDPGPNSPLYF. CDR3 nucleotide sequence: TGTGCCAGCAGCTTAGATCCAGGGCCAAATTCACCCCTCTACTTT.

With regard to this clonotype: The junction and the germline gene differ at one end; a read error may be behind it. The chain has TRBV20-1 and TRBJ2-7, with TRBD2 matching over 13 bases. In germline, CDR1 is DFQATT, CDR2 SNEGSKA (reference sequence). The CDR3 is made up of 14 amino acids. CDR3 sequence: CSVILAGGLGEQYF. The CDR3, as DNA: TGTAGTGTTATACTAGCGGGGGGGCTGGGTGAGCAGTACTTC.

This chain uses TRBV6-2 or TRBV6-3 with TRBJ2-2, with D possibly TRBD2 on 5 matching bases. The germline V and J ends were trimmed by 9 bases and 14 bases, with 19 bases remaining between them. Germline V gene sequence: CDR1 MNHEY, CDR2 SVGEGT. This CDR3 has 12 residues. This chain's CDR3 is CARTKPTGKLFF. CDR3 nucleotide sequence: TGTGCCAGGACCAAACCCACCGGGAAACTGTTTTTT.

With respect to this clonotype: One end of the junction fails to match germline, which may point to a read error. The CDR3 nucleotides read TGTGCCGGCAGCCGCCCCGGGGGACACACCGGGGAGCTGTTTTTT. Protein product: CAGSRPGGHTGELFF. This sequence joins TRBV11-2 and TRBJ2-2, with D possibly TRBD2 on 6 matching bases. The CDR3 length is 15 residues. CDR1 SGHAT and CDR2 FQNNGV come from the germline V gene.